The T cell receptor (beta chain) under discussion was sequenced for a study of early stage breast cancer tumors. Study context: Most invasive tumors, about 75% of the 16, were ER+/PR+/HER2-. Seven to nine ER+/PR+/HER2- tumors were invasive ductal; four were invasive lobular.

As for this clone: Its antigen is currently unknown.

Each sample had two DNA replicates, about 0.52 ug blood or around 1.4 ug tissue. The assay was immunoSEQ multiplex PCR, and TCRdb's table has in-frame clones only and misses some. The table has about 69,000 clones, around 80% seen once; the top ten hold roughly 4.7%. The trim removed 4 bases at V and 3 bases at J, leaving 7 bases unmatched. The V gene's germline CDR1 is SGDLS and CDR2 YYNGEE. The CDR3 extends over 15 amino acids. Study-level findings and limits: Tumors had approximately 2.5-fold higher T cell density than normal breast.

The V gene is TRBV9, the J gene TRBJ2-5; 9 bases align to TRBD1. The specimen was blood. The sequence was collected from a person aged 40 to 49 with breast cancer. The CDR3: CASSPRTGEEETQYF. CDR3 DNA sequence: TGTGCCAGCAGCCCCCGGACAGGGGAGGAAGAGACCCAGTACTTC.